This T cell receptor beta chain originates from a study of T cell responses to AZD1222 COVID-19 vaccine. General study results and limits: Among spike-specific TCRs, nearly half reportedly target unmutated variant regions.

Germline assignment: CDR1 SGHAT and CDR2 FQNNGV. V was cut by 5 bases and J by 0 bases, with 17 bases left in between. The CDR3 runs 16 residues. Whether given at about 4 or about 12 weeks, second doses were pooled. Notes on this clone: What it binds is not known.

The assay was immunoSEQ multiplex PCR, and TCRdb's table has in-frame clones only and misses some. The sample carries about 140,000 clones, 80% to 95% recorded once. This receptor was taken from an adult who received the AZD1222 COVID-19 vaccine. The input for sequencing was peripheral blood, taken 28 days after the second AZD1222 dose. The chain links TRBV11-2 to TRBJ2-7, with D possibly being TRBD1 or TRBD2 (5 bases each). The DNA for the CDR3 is TGTGCCAGCAGCCCCTTTGAGGGACGCCGCTCCTACGAGCAGTACTTC. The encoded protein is CASSPFEGRRSYEQYF.